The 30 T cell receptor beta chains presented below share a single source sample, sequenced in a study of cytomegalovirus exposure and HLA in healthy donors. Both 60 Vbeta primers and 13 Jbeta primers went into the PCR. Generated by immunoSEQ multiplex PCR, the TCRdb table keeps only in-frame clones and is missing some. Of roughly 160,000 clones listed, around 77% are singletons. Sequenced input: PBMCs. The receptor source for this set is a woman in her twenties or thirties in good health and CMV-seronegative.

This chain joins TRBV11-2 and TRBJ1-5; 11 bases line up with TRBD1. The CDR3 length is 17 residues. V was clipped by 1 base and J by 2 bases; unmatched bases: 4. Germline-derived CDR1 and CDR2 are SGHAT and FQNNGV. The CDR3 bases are TGTGCCAGCAGCTTAGTGGACAGGGGGCGCGGCAATCAGCCCCAGCATTTT. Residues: CASSLVDRGRGNQPQHF.

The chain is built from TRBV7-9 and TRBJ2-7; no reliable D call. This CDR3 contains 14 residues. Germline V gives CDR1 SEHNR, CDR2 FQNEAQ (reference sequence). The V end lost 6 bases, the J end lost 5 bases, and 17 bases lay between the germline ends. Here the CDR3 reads CASSPQAQSDEQYF. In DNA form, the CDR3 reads TGTGCCAGCAGTCCCCAGGCTCAGTCCGACGAGCAGTACTTC.

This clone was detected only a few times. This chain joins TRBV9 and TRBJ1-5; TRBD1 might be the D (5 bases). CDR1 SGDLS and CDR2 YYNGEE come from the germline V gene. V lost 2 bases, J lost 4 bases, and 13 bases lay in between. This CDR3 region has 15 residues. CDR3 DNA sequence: TGTGCCAGCAGCGTTGATCCGGGACTTAATCAGCCCCAGCATTTT. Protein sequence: CASSVDPGLNQPQHF.

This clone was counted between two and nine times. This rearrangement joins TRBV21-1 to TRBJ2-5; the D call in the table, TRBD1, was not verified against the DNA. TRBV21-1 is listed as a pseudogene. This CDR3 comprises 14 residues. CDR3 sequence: CASTRDRGQETQYF. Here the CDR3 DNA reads TGTGCCAGCACCCGAGACAGGGGTCAAGAGACCCAGTACTTC.

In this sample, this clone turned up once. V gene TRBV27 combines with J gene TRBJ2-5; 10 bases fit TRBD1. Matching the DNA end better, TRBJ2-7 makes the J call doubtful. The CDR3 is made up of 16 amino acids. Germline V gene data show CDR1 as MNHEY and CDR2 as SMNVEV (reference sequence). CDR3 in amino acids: CASRETPGQGTYEQYF. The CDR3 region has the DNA TGTGCCAGCAGGGAAACCCCGGGACAGGGGACCTACGAGCAGTACTTC.

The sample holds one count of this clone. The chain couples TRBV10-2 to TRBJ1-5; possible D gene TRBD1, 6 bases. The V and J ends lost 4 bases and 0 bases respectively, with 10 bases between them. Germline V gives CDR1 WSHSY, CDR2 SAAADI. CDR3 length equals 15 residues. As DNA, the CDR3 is TGCGCCAGCAGTGTGGACAGAGATAGCAATCAGCCCCAGCATTTT. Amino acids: CASSVDRDSNQPQHF.

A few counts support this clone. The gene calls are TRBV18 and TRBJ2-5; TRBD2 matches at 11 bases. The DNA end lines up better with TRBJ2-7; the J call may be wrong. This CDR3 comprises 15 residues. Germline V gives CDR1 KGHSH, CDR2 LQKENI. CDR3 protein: CASSPPGLAVYEQYF. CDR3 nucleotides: TGTGCCAGCTCACCCCCGGGACTAGCGGTCTACGAGCAGTACTTC.

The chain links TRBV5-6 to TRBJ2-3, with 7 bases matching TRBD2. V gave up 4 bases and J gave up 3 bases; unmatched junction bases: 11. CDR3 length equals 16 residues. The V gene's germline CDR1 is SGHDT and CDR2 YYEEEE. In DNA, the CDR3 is TGTGCCAGCAGCCAACCTCTAGCGGAGGGGACAGATACGCAGTATTTT. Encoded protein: CASSQPLAEGTDTQYF.

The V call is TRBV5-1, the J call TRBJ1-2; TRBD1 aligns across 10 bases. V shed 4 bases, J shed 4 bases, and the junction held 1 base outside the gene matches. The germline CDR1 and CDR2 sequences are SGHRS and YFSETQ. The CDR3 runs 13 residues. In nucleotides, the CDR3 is TGCGCCAGCAGCGGGACAGGGGTCTATGGCTACACCTTC. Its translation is CASSGTGVYGYTF.

The CDR3 coding sequence is TGTGCCAGCAGTAACAGGGGGGGCACCGGGGAGCTGTTTTTT. Its translation: CASSNRGGTGELFF. V and J are TRBV6-6 and TRBJ2-2, with D possibly TRBD1 on 8 matching bases. Germline CDR1 MNHNY, CDR2 SVGAGI (reference sequence). The CDR3 length is 14 residues. V dropped 5 bases and J dropped 4 bases, with 11 bases sitting between them.

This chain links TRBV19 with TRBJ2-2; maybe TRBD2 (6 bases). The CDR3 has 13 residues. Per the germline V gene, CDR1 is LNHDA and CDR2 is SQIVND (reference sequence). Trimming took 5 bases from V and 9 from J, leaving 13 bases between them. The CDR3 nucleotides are TGTGCCAGTAGTTACGCTAGCGCCTGGGAGCTGTTTTTT. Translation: CASSYASAWELFF.

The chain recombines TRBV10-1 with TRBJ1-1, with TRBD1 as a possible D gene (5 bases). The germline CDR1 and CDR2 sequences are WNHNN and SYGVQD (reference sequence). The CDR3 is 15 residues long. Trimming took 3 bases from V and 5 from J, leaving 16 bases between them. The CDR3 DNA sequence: TGCGCCAGCAGTGACCAGGACCGCGGGGGAACTGAAGCTTTCTTT. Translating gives CASSDQDRGGTEAFF.

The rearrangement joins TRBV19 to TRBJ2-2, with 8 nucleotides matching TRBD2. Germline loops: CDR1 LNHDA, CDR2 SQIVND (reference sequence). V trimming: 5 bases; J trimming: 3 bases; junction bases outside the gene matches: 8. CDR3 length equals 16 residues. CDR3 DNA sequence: TGTGCCAGTAGTCCAAGCGGGGGAGGGTACACCGGGGAGCTGTTTTTT. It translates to CASSPSGGGYTGELFF.

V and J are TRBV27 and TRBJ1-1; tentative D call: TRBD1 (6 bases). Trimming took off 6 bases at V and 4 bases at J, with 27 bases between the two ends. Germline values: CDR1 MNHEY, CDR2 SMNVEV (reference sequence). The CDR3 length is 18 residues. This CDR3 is CASSVGRGALPGPTEAFF. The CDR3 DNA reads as TGTGCCAGCAGCGTAGGTCGGGGGGCCCTCCCCGGACCCACTGAAGCTTTCTTT.

The CDR3 spells CASSPPGASEQFF. The CDR3 DNA follows: TGTGCCAGCAGCCCCCCTGGGGCATCTGAGCAGTTCTTC. The chain carries TRBV7-3 and TRBJ2-1; TRBD1 might be the D (5 bases). The CDR3 runs to 13 residues. Germline V gene sequence: CDR1 SGHTA, CDR2 FQGTGA. Trimming took 5 bases from V and 9 from J, leaving 14 bases between them.

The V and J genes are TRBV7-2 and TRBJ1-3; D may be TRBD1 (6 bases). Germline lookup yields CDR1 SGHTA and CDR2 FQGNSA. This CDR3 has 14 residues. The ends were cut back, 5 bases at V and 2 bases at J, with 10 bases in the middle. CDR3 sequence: CASSLGGPGNTIYF. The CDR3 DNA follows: TGTGCCAGCAGCCTAGGGGGGCCTGGAAACACCATATATTTT.

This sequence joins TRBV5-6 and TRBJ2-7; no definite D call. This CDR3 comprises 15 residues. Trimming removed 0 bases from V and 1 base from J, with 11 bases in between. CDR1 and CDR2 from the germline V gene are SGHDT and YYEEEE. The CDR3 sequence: CASSLAPVGSYEQYF. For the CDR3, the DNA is TGTGCCAGCAGCTTGGCCCCCGTCGGTTCCTACGAGCAGTACTTC.

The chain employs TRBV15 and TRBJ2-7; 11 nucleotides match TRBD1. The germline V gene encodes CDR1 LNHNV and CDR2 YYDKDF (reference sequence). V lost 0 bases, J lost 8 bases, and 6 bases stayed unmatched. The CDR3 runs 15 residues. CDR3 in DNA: TGTGCCACCAGCAGAGAAGGGACAGGGGGTAGTAAGCAGTACTTC. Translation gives CATSREGTGGSKQYF.

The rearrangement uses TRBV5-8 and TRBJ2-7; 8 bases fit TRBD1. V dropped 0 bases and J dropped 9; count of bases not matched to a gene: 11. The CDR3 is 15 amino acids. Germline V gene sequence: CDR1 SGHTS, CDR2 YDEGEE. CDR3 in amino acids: CASSLVTGGGSGQYF. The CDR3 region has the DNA TGTGCCAGCAGCTTGGTAACAGGGGGTGGTTCCGGGCAGTACTTC.

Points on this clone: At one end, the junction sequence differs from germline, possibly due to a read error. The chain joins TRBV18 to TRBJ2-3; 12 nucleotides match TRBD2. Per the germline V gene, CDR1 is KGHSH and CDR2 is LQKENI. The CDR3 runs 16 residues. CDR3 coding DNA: TGTGCCAGCTCACCACTTCCTAGCGGGAGGGTCCTCATGTACCGTTTT. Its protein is CASSPLPSGRVLMYRF.

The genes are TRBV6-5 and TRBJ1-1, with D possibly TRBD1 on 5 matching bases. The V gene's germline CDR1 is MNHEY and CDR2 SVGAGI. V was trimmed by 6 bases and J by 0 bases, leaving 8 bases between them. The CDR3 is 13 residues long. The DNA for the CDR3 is TGTGCCAGCAGAAGGGGTCTGAACACTGAAGCTTTCTTT. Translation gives CASRRGLNTEAFF.

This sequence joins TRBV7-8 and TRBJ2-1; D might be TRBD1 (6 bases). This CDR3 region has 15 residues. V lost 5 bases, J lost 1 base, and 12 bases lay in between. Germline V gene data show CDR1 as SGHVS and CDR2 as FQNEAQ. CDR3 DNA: TGTGCCAGCAGCGCGTACAGGGTATCCTACAATGAGCAGTTCTTC. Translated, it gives CASSAYRVSYNEQFF.

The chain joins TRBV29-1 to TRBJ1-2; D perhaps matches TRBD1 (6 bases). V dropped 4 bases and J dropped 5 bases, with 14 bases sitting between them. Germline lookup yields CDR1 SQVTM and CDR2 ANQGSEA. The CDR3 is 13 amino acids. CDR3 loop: CSVGGRGGYGYTF. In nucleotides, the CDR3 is TGCAGCGTTGGGGGCAGGGGTGGTTATGGCTACACCTTC.

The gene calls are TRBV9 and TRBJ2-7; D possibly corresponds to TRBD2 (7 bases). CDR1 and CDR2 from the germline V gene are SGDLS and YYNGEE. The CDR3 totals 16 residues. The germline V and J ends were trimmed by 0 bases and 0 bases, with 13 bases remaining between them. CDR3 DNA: TGTGCCAGCAGCGTAGGGGGGCGGGGGCGCTCCTACGAGCAGTACTTC. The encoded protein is CASSVGGRGRSYEQYF.

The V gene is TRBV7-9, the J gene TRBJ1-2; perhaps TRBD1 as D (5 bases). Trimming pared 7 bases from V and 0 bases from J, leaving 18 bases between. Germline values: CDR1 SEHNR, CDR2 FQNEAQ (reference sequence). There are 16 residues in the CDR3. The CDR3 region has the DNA TGTGCCAGCAATAAGTTAGGGGTGTCCACTAACTATGGCTACACCTTC. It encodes CASNKLGVSTNYGYTF.

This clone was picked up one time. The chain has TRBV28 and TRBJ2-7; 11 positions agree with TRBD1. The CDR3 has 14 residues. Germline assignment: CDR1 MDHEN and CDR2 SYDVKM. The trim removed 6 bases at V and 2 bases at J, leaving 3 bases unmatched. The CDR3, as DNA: TGTGCCAGCAGGGGGGACAGGGGGACCTACGAGCAGTACTTC. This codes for CASRGDRGTYEQYF.

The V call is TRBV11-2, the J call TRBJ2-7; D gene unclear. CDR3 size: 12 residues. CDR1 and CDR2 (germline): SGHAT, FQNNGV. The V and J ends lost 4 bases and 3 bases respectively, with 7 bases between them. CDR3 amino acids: CASSSSSYEQYF. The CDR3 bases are TGTGCCAGCAGCTCTTCTAGCTACGAGCAGTACTTC.

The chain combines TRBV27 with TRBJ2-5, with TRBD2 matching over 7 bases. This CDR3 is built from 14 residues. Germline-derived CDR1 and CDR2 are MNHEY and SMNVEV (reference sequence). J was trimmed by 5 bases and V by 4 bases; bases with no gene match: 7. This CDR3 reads CASSYLAGEETQYF. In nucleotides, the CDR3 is TGTGCCAGCAGTTACTTGGCGGGAGAGGAGACCCAGTACTTC.

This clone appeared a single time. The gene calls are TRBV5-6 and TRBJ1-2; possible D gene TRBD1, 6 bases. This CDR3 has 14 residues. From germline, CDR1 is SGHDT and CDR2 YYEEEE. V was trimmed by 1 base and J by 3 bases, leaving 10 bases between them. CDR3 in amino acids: CASSLTGSDYGYTF. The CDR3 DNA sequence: TGTGCCAGCAGCTTGACAGGGTCTGACTATGGCTACACCTTC.

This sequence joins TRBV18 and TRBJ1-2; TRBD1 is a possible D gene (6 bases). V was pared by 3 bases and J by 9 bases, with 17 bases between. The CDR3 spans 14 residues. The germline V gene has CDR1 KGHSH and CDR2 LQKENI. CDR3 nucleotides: TGTGCCAGCTCACCGTCCCAGGGGATAAGGCGCTACACCTTC. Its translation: CASSPSQGIRRYTF.